This T cell receptor (beta chain) was sequenced for a study of Ad26.COV2.S vaccination and SARS-CoV-2 variants. Study-wide background: The Ad26.COV2.S arm of the COV1001 trial was where the donor was placed. The authors gave Ad26.COV2.S intramuscularly, either once or twice 56 days apart. The study's findings and limits: Once vaccination had occurred, spike-specific CD8+ and CD4+ T cell responses reportedly showed substantial breadth. Breadth and depth estimates from TCRs may understate total T cell responses.

Germline V gene data show CDR1 as SGHRS and CDR2 as YFSETQ. The CDR3 has 15 residues. The V end was cut by 3 bases, the J end by 0 bases, with 10 bases between. Assay: immunoSEQ multiplex PCR; the TCRdb copy retains only in-frame clones and omits some. The sample holds some 340,000 clones; 85% to 90% are singletons and the top ten take around 1.9%. With respect to this clone: Its antigen is still unknown.

The treatment is: around 19 received Ad26.COV2.S at low or high dose, single or two shots; several received placebo; per-sample allocation not given. After the first vaccine or placebo injection, samples were drawn on day 63. The sequence derives from a person between 18 and 59 years old who received the Ad26.COV2.S COVID-19 vaccine or a placebo. This chain uses TRBV5-1 with TRBJ1-5; D is possibly TRBD1 (5 bases). This sample comprised peripheral blood, obtained in a trial of Ad26.COV2.S vaccine versus placebo. The CDR3 region is CASSYNGGSNQPQHF. In nucleotides, the CDR3 is TGCGCCAGCAGCTACAACGGGGGTAGCAATCAGCCCCAGCATTTT.